This T cell receptor (beta chain) was observed in a study of CD8 T cells in ankylosing spondylitis. The study, taken as a whole, reports: Disease-linked clones, CD8+, were relatively rare in peripheral blood. Ankylosing spondylitis blood appeared to be characterized by a TCR beta motif of eight or nine highly homologous variants. It was reported that disease-linked clones were significantly enriched in matched ankylosing spondylitis synovial fluid.

This clonotype was seen ten or more times. Its antigen is still unknown. The germline CDR1 and CDR2 sequences are KGHSH and LQKENI. The length of the CDR3 is 13 residues. V was pared by 3 bases and J by 3 bases, with 8 bases between. Generation of TCR beta libraries employed quantitative 5'-RACE incorporating molecular barcodes. Via MiXCR, TCRdb re-called the 5' RACE reads, giving one row per CDR3 protein. The sample holds approximately 90,000 distinct CDR3 sequences, about 8% seen once. The receptor's source is a male donor with ankylosing spondylitis or in good health (not recorded which). The sequenced material came from blood, either unsorted or a sorted T cell fraction (not recorded which). The chain couples TRBV18 to TRBJ1-2; D not resolved. The CDR3 DNA reads TGTGCCAGCTCACCGGAAGGTGACTATGGCTACACCTTC. Protein: CASSPEGDYGYTF.